The T cell receptor (beta chain) described here comes from a study of identifying expanded T cells in peripheral blood. Findings and limits, study-wide: Across healthy donors, higher total template counts meant significantly greater roughly 2-week count variance. Technical replicates showed approximately 1.2 changed clones; about 2 weeks about 16.4; four weeks 19.

About this clone: Its specificity is unknown.

With 1 base removed from V and 6 bases from J, the gap between germline ends came to 13 bases. This CDR3 is built from 14 residues. Germline CDR1 is LGHNA and CDR2 is YSLEER. No infections or other immune events were documented during collection. Repertoires were generated with immunoSEQ multiplex PCR, while TCRdb's copy carries only in-frame clones and drops some. Of approximately 100,000 clones in the sample, approximately 90% were seen once. Sequenced sample: blood. This chain joins TRBV4-3 and TRBJ2-7; TRBD1 might be the D (6 bases). This sequence was found in a person aged 18 to 69 in good health. CDR3 amino acids: CASSQVQGGGEQYF. DNA of the CDR3: TGCGCCAGCAGCCAAGTACAGGGTGGAGGCGAGCAGTACTTC.